The 9 T cell receptor beta chains below come from one sample, sequenced in a study of a mutant IDH1 vaccine in newly diagnosed glioma. Their recognized antigens are unknown. The assay was immunoSEQ multiplex PCR, and TCRdb's table has in-frame clones only and misses some. The repertoire holds 56,000 or so clones, with approximately 80% as singletons. As for time point: week 47, end of study. Topical imiquimod accompanied each vaccine dose, which consisted of 300 ug of mutant IDH1 20-mer peptide. The sample consisted of PBMCs, taken from a glioma patient whose treatment included an IDH1 peptide vaccine. The source of these receptors is a woman between 35 and 50 years old with glioma. Some clones in this sample may be carry-over from other donors' samples.

This clone turned up a few times. This chain uses TRBV6-5 with TRBJ1-5; D perhaps matches TRBD1 (5 bases). Germline V gene data show CDR1 as MNHEY and CDR2 as SVGAGI. Deletions cut 2 bases from V and 6 bases from J, with 11 bases between. This CDR3 contains 14 residues. The CDR3 loop is CASSYGRGGQPQHF. The DNA for the CDR3 is TGTGCCAGCAGTTACGGAAGGGGCGGTCAGCCCCAGCATTTT.

The rearrangement uses TRBV7-9 and TRBJ1-5, with D unclear. CDR1 and CDR2 from the germline V gene are SEHNR and FQNEAQ (reference sequence). The V gene lost 5 bases and the J gene lost 6 bases, with 20 bases spanning the gap. The CDR3 is made up of 16 amino acids. The CDR3 region has the DNA TGTGCCAGCAGCCTTTGGACCGCGGGCAAAAGTCAGCCCCAGCATTTT. Its translation is CASSLWTAGKSQPQHF.

J is TRBJ1-1 and V is TRBV5-5; no definite D call. The CDR3 contains 15 residues. CDR1 is SGHKS, CDR2 YYEKEE, per germline (reference sequence). V lost 5 bases, J lost 4 bases, and 18 bases lay in between. The CDR3 is CASSPHSEGRTEAFF. DNA for the CDR3: TGTGCCAGCAGTCCCCATTCCGAAGGACGCACTGAAGCTTTCTTT.

The chain combines TRBV5-1 with TRBJ1-6; D possibly corresponds to TRBD1 (5 bases). The CDR3 runs to 15 residues. Germline assignment: CDR1 SGHRS and CDR2 YFSETQ. V lost 4 bases and J lost 0, with 8 bases in between. DNA for the CDR3: TGCGCCAGCAGCCACGACAGCTCCTATAATTCACCCCTCCACTTT. This codes for CASSHDSSYNSPLHF.

J is TRBJ1-6 and V is TRBV7-8; D unclear. Trimming cost V 6 bases and J 7 bases, with 16 bases left between them. Germline V gene sequence: CDR1 SGHVS, CDR2 FQNEAQ. CDR3 length: 15 amino acids. CDR3 in DNA: TGTGCCAGCAGGAGGGTGGATGTATTCAATTCACCCCTCCACTTT. It encodes CASRRVDVFNSPLHF.

This chain links TRBV10-3 with TRBJ1-1, with a tentative D call TRBD1 (6 bases). Germline CDR1 and CDR2: ENHRY and SYGVKD. Trimming stripped 6 bases from V and 8 bases from J, with 13 bases between. This CDR3 has 12 residues. The CDR3 nucleotides are TGTGCCATCAGCGGACAGACACTAGAAGCTTTCTTT. Translation: CAISGQTLEAFF.

This sequence joins TRBV4-1 and TRBJ2-7, with TRBD2 identical over 11 bases. This CDR3 is 15 amino acids long. Germline V CDR1 and CDR2: MGHRA, YSYEKL. Unmatched junction bases numbered 3, after V lost 3 bases and J lost 2 bases. The CDR3 protein is CASSQGSGGAYEQYF. CDR3 DNA: TGCGCCAGCAGCCAGGGTAGCGGGGGGGCCTACGAGCAGTACTTC.

The J gene is TRBJ1-1, the V gene TRBV9; 9 bases fit TRBD1. The germline V gene encodes CDR1 SGDLS and CDR2 YYNGEE. This CDR3 contains 14 residues. V lost 3 bases to trimming and J lost 4 bases; unmatched junction nucleotides: 4. DNA for the CDR3: TGTGCCAGCAGCGGCTCGACAGGGGGCACTGAAGCTTTCTTT. Its translation: CASSGSTGGTEAFF.

A single count supports this clone. The rearrangement links TRBV10-3 to TRBJ1-1; 12 bases match TRBD1. The CDR3 totals 16 residues. After removal of 7 bases from V and 2 bases from J, the junction contained 8 bases not matched to a gene. CDR1 and CDR2 (germline): ENHRY, SYGVKD. The CDR3 sequence: CAIKGQGAFSNTEAFF. The CDR3 coding sequence is TGTGCCATCAAGGGACAGGGGGCGTTCTCCAACACTGAAGCTTTCTTT.